This T cell receptor (beta chain) was recovered during a study of T-cell memory formation after mild COVID-19. Study in general: The study found TCR clusters largely donor specific. Whole-study findings and limits: Mainly CM and EM harbored the contracting CD4+ clones; mainly EMRA harbored the CD8+ ones. Certain responding clones were present in pre-infection memory, suggesting participation of cross-reactive memory.

After 5'RACE with constant-segment primers, TCR alpha and TCR beta cDNA libraries carrying sample barcodes and UMIs were obtained. TCRdb reprocessed the 5' RACE reads with MiXCR, giving one entry per CDR3 protein. This sample has fewer than 95,000 distinct CDR3 sequences, with 10% to 15% found just once. Germline V lookup: CDR1 DFQATT, CDR2 SNEGSKA (reference sequence). V was trimmed by 8 bases and J by 2 bases, leaving 20 bases between them. The CDR3 spans 15 residues. This clonotype was counted at least ten times. The antigen is unknown. The TCR was taken from an adult woman who had mild COVID-19 (a few samples of this study predate the infection). Cell type and time point are not known. The sample consisted of PBMCs or a T cell subset sorted from them (not recorded which). The chain recombines TRBV20-1 with TRBJ2-3; D is possibly TRBD2 (5 bases). CDR3 bases: TGCAGTTTCCCTCCAGAGGAGGCCCTCACAGATACGCAGTATTTT. Translating gives CSFPPEEALTDTQYF.